The 11 T cell receptor beta chains presented below share a single source sample, sequenced in a study of cytomegalovirus exposure and HLA in healthy donors. Researchers ran the PCR with 60 Vbeta and 13 Jbeta primers. Here immunoSEQ multiplex PCR was the method, and the copy in TCRdb shows in-frame clones only, minus some. The sample lists around 210,000 clones, around 86% occurring once. Input material: PBMCs. The origin of the receptors is a middle-aged woman in good health and CMV-seronegative.

The chain couples TRBV30 to TRBJ1-5; the match to TRBD1 covers 9 bases. With V trimmed by 1 base and J by 3 bases, 1 base remained unmatched. This CDR3 is built from 14 residues. Germline CDR1 and CDR2: GTSNPN and SVGIG (reference sequence). The CDR3 sequence: CAWSGQGVNQPQHF. CDR3 bases: TGTGCCTGGAGTGGACAGGGGGTCAATCAGCCCCAGCATTTT.

V and J are TRBV27 and TRBJ1-2; 9 nucleotides align to TRBD1. The CDR3 extends over 14 amino acids. Germline trimming cut 6 bases from V and 8 bases from J; bases unmatched to any gene: 10. From germline, CDR1 is MNHEY and CDR2 SMNVEV (reference sequence). This CDR3 reads CASRIRDRVGGYTF. In nucleotides, the CDR3 is TGTGCCAGCAGAATCCGGGACAGGGTAGGAGGCTACACCTTC.

About this clone: The junction differs from germline at one of its ends, possibly a read error. The chain recombines TRBV6-1 with TRBJ1-5, with no clear D. Germline-derived CDR1 and CDR2 are MNHNS and SASEGT. The CDR3 is 14 amino acids. CDR3 residues: CASFVSGWNQPQHF. DNA of the CDR3: TGTGCCAGCTTTGTTTCGGGGTGGAATCAACCCCAGCATTTT.

V and J are TRBV30 and TRBJ1-4; a weak D match, TRBD1 (5 bases). This CDR3 comprises 14 residues. Germline V gene lookup returns CDR1 GTSNPN and CDR2 SVGIG (reference sequence). Trimming shortened V by 3 bases and J by 7 bases, and 15 bases separated the two germline ends. The CDR3 sequence is CAWRTPGLSEKLFF. CDR3 bases: TGTGCCTGGAGGACCCCGGGACTAAGTGAAAAACTGTTTTTT.

The chain combines TRBV5-1 with TRBJ2-1, with 13 bases aligning to TRBD2. In germline, CDR1 is SGHRS, CDR2 YFSETQ. J gave up 7 bases and V 0 bases, and 1 base lay outside the gene matches. CDR3 length: 15 amino acids. The CDR3 DNA sequence: TGCGCCAGCAGCTTGGAACTAGCGGGAGGGAATGAGCAGTTCTTC. Protein sequence: CASSLELAGGNEQFF.

V is TRBV2 and J is TRBJ2-7; TRBD2 matches at 8 bases. Trimming at V came to 6 bases and at J to 7 bases, leaving 14 bases not matched to a gene. CDR1 is SNHLY and CDR2 is FYNNEI in the germline V gene. CDR3 length equals 15 residues. DNA of the CDR3: TGTGCCAGCAGGTCAAGCGGGAGCGGTCCCCAGGAGCAGTACTTC. The encoded protein is CASRSSGSGPQEQYF.

This sequence joins TRBV4-1 and TRBJ2-2; 13 bases align to TRBD2. This CDR3 spans 16 amino acids. V dropped 6 bases and J dropped 0; count of bases not matched to a gene: 1. CDR1 and CDR2 from the germline V gene are MGHRA and YSYEKL. CDR3 in DNA: TGCGCCAGCAGACTAGCGGGAGGGGCGAACACCGGGGAGCTGTTTTTT. This codes for CASRLAGGANTGELFF.

Written as DNA, the CDR3 is TGTGCCAGCAGTTACTCAGGACTACTCGAGCAGTTCTTC. Its protein product is CASSYSGLLEQFF. The chain couples TRBV6-5 to TRBJ2-1; perhaps TRBD2 as D (6 bases). The length of the CDR3 is 13 residues. The germline V gene encodes CDR1 MNHEY and CDR2 SVGAGI. Between the trimmed V and J ends, which lost 0 bases and 10 bases, there was a span of 10 bases.

This sequence joins TRBV5-1 and TRBJ1-1; D not resolved. This CDR3 region has 12 residues. Looked up from germline, CDR1 is SGHRS and CDR2 is YFSETQ. V was shortened by 0 bases and J by 8 bases, with 8 bases between the two germline ends. The CDR3 nucleotides read TGCGCCAGCAGCTTGGATACAGTCGAAGCTTTCTTT. It encodes CASSLDTVEAFF.

The rearrangement links TRBV4-2 to TRBJ2-1; the match to TRBD2 covers 12 bases. CDR1 is LGHNA and CDR2 is YNFKEQ in the germline V gene. V gave up 0 bases and J gave up 5 bases; unmatched junction bases: 11. This CDR3 spans 19 amino acids. The CDR3 DNA is TGTGCCAGCAGCCAAGAAATTTCTCGGACTAGCGGGACCAACAATGAGCAGTTCTTC. Translation gives CASSQEISRTSGTNNEQFF.

The chain couples TRBV27 to TRBJ2-1, with D possibly matching TRBD1 (7 bases). There are 15 residues in the CDR3. The ends were cut back, 0 bases at V and 9 bases at J, with 15 bases in the middle. From germline, CDR1 is MNHEY and CDR2 SMNVEV (reference sequence). Written as DNA, the CDR3 is TGTGCCAGCAGTTTATCGTCAGGGGGGCGTCCTGAGCAGTTCTTC. Protein: CASSLSSGGRPEQFF.